This T cell receptor beta chain is from a study of cytomegalovirus exposure and HLA in healthy donors. Overall study findings and caveats: HLA allele associations emerged for roughly 17,000 TCR beta sequences in a later analysis, at 0.05 false discovery rate. A missense variant in DCLRE1C was later tied to TCR beta V- and J-gene trimming. The later analysis indicated that the majority of CMV-associated TCR beta chains appeared HLA-restricted.

The PCR used 60 Vbeta and 13 Jbeta primers. Produced via immunoSEQ multiplex PCR; TCRdb's table is partial and in-frame only. The sample yields 200,000 to 250,000 clones, just over 75% seen once. These donors counted as nominally healthy when sampled, but unrecorded immune exposures were likely. Trimming cost V 4 bases and J 9 bases, with 7 bases left between them. The germline gives CDR1 SNHLY, CDR2 FYNNEI. The CDR3 is made up of 11 amino acids. This clone was seen only a few times. What it binds is unknown. The sample taken for sequencing was PBMCs. The chain carries TRBV2 and TRBJ2-4; D is undetermined. The sequence was collected from a man younger than 35 in good health and CMV-seronegative. In DNA, the CDR3 is TGTGCCAGCAGTGCATACGGCATTCAGTACTTC. Its translation is CASSAYGIQYF. Variable domain in full (rest from reference TRBV2 and TRBJ2-4): EPEVTQTPSHQVTQMGQEVILRCVPISNHLYFYWYRQILGQKVEFLVSFYNNEISEKSEIFDDQFSVERPDGSNFTLKIRSTKLEDSAMYFCASSAYGIQYFGAGTRLSVL.